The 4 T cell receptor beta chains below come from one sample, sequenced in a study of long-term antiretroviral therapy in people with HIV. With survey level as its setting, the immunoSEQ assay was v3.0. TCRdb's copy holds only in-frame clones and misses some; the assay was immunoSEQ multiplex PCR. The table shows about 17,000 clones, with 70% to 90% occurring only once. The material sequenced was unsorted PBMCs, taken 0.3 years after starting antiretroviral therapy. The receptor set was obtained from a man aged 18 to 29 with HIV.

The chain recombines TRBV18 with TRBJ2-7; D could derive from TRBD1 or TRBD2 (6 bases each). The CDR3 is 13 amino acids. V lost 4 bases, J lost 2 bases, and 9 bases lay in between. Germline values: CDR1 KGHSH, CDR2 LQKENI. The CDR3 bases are TGTGCCAGCTCACGGGGGGCAGCCTACGAGCAGTACGTC. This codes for CASSRGAAYEQYV.

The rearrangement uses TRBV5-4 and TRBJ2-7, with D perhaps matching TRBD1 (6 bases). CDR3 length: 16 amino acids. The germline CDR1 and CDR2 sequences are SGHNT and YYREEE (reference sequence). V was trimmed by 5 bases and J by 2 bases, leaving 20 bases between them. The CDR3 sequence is CASSSGQLLTTYEQYF. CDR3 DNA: TGTGCCAGCAGTTCCGGACAGTTACTGACAACCTACGAGCAGTACTTC.

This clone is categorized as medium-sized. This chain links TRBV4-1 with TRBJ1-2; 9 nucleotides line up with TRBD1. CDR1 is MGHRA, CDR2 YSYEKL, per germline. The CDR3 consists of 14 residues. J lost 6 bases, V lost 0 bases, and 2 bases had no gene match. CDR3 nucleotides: TGCGCCAGCAGCCAAGAACGGACAGGGGATGGCTACACCTTC. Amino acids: CASSQERTGDGYTF.

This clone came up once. CDR3 coding DNA: TGCCCAAAAGCTGGGGAGCGGGGGGGCCCGGGCACAGATACGCAGTATTTT. Encoded protein: CPKAGERGGPGTDTQYF. The chain carries TRBV1 and TRBJ2-3; the table's TRBD2 call for D was not verified on the DNA. TRBV1 is a recognized pseudogene. The CDR3 is 17 amino acids.